The source of this T cell receptor beta chain is a study of CD8 T cells in ankylosing spondylitis. Findings and caveats of the study: Reportedly, disease-linked clones are significantly enriched in ankylosing spondylitis patients' matched synovial fluid. Before this, some motif variants had been reported in reactive arthritis synovial fluid and blood. Characteristic, it appeared, of ankylosing spondylitis blood was a TCR beta motif of fewer than 10 highly homologous variants.

Trimming removed 5 bases from V and 2 bases from J; junction bases left unmatched: 2. Per germline, CDR1 LNHNV and CDR2 YYDKDF (reference sequence). CDR3 length equals 15 residues. Quantitative 5'-RACE was performed with molecular barcodes, and it yielded the TCR beta libraries. TCRdb used MiXCR to reprocess the 5' RACE reads, holding one entry per CDR3 protein. The data hold approximately 300,000 distinct CDR3 sequences, with approximately 8% observed a single time. This clonotype has a handful of counts. Its antigen is unknown. The source material was blood, either unsorted or a sorted T cell fraction (not recorded which). The rearrangement uses TRBV15 and TRBJ2-1, with 11 bases lining up with TRBD2. This receptor was identified in a male donor with ankylosing spondylitis. The chain's CDR3 is CATSGTSGPYNEQFF. CDR3 sequence (DNA): TGTGCCACCAGCGGGACTAGCGGACCCTACAATGAGCAGTTCTTC.